The clone carrying this T cell receptor (beta chain) appeared many times. TCRdb re-called clones via MiXCR from the PCR reads. The profile covers tens of thousands of clones, with 25% appearing a single time and over 8.5% taken by the ten largest. This sample is drawn from a study of metastatic and nonmetastatic thyroid tumors. Between the trimmed V and J ends, which lost 0 bases and 3 bases, there was a span of 12 bases. CDR1 and CDR2 from the germline V gene are SEHNR and FQNEAQ (reference sequence). The CDR3 contains 16 residues. All patients reached thyroid surgery having received no treatment beforehand.

The sequenced sample consisted of blood. This chain links TRBV7-9 with TRBJ2-1; unclear D gene. This clonotype was obtained from a female donor with papillary thyroid cancer or a benign thyroid nodule (not recorded which). Some clones in this sample may be carry-over from other donors' samples. CDR3 sequence (DNA): TGTGCCAGCAGCTTAGCGCTGGGCGGAGTCTACAATGAGCAGTTCTTC. Its protein is CASSLALGGVYNEQFF. The entire variable domain, with the rest obtained from reference TRBV7-9 and TRBJ2-1, is as follows: DTGVSQNPRHKITKRGQNVTFRCDPISEHNRLYWYRQTLGQGPEFLTYFQNEAQLEKSRLLSDRFSAERPKGSFSTLEIQRTEQGDSAMYLCASSLALGGVYNEQFFGPGTRLTVL.